This entry lists 21 T cell receptor beta chains sequenced from one sample in a study of shared clonotypes between healthy human individuals. Produced via immunoSEQ multiplex PCR; TCRdb's table is partial and in-frame only. This repertoire shows roughly 2 million clones, around 95% found once; its top ten account for over 0.1%. Sequencing was carried out using naive CD4+ T cells sorted from blood. Subset defined: CD45RA+ positively selected. The origin of the receptors is a man aged 18 to 29 in good health.

The chain employs TRBV30 and TRBJ2-7; D is ambiguous. The length of the CDR3 is 11 residues. Germline V gene lookup returns CDR1 GTSNPN and CDR2 SVGIG (reference sequence). V gave up 2 bases and J gave up 6 bases, with 8 bases separating them. CDR3 nucleotides: TGTGCCTGGAGTAGGAGTGTCGAGCAGTACTTC. Residues: CAWSRSVEQYF.

This chain uses TRBV18 with TRBJ2-7, with D hard to call. The CDR3 is 13 amino acids. The germline CDR1 and CDR2 sequences are KGHSH and LQKENI. Trimming removed 6 bases from V and 2 bases from J, with 11 bases in between. This chain's CDR3 is CASSRGKAYEQYF. The CDR3 DNA is TGTGCCAGCTCTCGAGGTAAAGCCTACGAGCAGTACTTC.

This rearrangement joins TRBV10-3 to TRBJ1-6; D remains unclear. V lost 2 bases and J 6 bases, leaving 8 bases between the germline ends. This CDR3 region has 14 residues. CDR1 is ENHRY, CDR2 SYGVKD, per germline. The CDR3 region has the DNA TGTGCCATCAGTGAGCTCATGGTTAATTCACCCCTCCACTTT. Amino acids: CAISELMVNSPLHF.

V gene TRBV5-1 combines with J gene TRBJ2-1; D perhaps matches TRBD1 (6 bases). V was pared by 0 bases and J by 9 bases, with 10 bases between. The germline gives CDR1 SGHRS, CDR2 YFSETQ. The CDR3 is 13 amino acids. The CDR3 reads CASSLVRGAEQFF. Written as DNA, the CDR3 is TGCGCCAGCAGCTTGGTCAGGGGTGCTGAGCAGTTCTTC.

This chain connects TRBV10-3 to TRBJ2-7; perhaps TRBD1 as D (6 bases). Trimming took 0 bases from V and 3 from J, leaving 21 bases between them. The germline V gene encodes CDR1 ENHRY and CDR2 SYGVKD. This CDR3 comprises 18 residues. The CDR3 coding sequence is TGTGCCATCAGTGAGTCGGCCGTGTGGGGACAAAAACGCTACGAGCAGTACTTC. Translated: CAISESAVWGQKRYEQYF.

The chain recombines TRBV28 with TRBJ1-3, with TRBD1 matching over 7 bases. From germline, CDR1 is MDHEN and CDR2 SYDVKM. The CDR3 consists of 16 residues. Trimming cost V 5 bases and J 2 bases; bases outside gene matches: 9. CDR3 in DNA: TGTGCCAGCAGTCCAGGGACAGACTCCCCTGGAAACACCATATATTTT. As protein: CASSPGTDSPGNTIYF. The entire variable domain, with the rest obtained from reference TRBV28 and TRBJ1-3, is as follows: DVKVTQSSRYLVKRTGEKVFLECVQDMDHENMFWYRQDPGLGLRLIYFSYDVKMKEKGDIPEGYSVSREKKERFSLILESASTNQTSMYLCASSPGTDSPGNTIYFGEGSWLTVV.

CDR3 sequence reads: CASSQDGSGRGEQYF. DNA of the CDR3: TGCGCCAGCAGCCAAGATGGGAGCGGGAGGGGTGAGCAGTACTTC. V and J are TRBV4-3 and TRBJ2-7; 10 nucleotides align to TRBD2. CDR3 length: 15 amino acids. V lost 0 bases and J lost 7; bases outside the gene matches: 6. CDR1 and CDR2 (germline): LGHNA, YSLEER.

The table lists this clone with a count of one. The genes are TRBV6-5 and TRBJ1-1; 7 bases are a match to TRBD1. This CDR3 is built from 13 residues. The V segment lost 7 bases and the J segment 4 bases; nucleotides outside the gene matches: 6. Germline CDR1 MNHEY, CDR2 SVGAGI. The CDR3 protein is CASIRAGGTEAFF. The DNA for the CDR3 is TGTGCCAGCATTCGGGCAGGGGGCACTGAAGCTTTCTTT.

CDR3 residues: CASSPGGTSGNSYEQYF. CDR3 in DNA: TGCGCCAGCAGCCCAGGAGGGACTAGCGGTAACTCCTACGAGCAGTACTTC. V and J are TRBV5-1 and TRBJ2-7; 11 bases map to TRBD2. Germline CDR1 SGHRS, CDR2 YFSETQ. This CDR3 has 17 amino acids. Trimming took 4 bases from V and 0 from J; bases not matched to a gene: 9.

The table lists this clone with a count of one. This chain connects TRBV7-2 to TRBJ2-7, with 10 bases fitting TRBD1. The germline V gene encodes CDR1 SGHTA and CDR2 FQGNSA. J was trimmed by 2 bases and V by 5 bases; bases with no gene match: 6. There are 15 residues in the CDR3. The CDR3 sequence: CASSGGTGVAYEQYF. Written as DNA, the CDR3 is TGTGCCAGCAGCGGGGGGACAGGGGTGGCCTACGAGCAGTACTTC.

The V gene is TRBV10-3, the J gene TRBJ2-3, with TRBD2 matching 8 bases. Losses at the gene ends were 3 bases for V and 4 bases for J; bases not matched to a gene: 9. This CDR3 comprises 16 residues. In germline, CDR1 is ENHRY, CDR2 SYGVKD. CDR3 residues: CAISDVSGSSADTQYF. In nucleotides, the CDR3 is TGTGCCATCAGTGATGTGAGCGGGAGTAGTGCAGATACGCAGTATTTT.

The count of this clone is one. V usage is TRBV6-1 and J usage is TRBJ2-5, with D possibly TRBD1 on 5 matching bases. V was trimmed by 1 base and J by 5 bases, leaving 14 bases between them. Germline loops: CDR1 MNHNS, CDR2 SASEGT. The CDR3 loop spans 15 amino acids. CDR3 DNA sequence: TGTGCCAGCAGTGAAGGGCCGACAGTCGGTGAGACCCAGTACTTC. Translating it yields CASSEGPTVGETQYF.

The rearrangement uses TRBV10-3 and TRBJ1-4, with D possibly matching TRBD1 (5 bases). The CDR3 covers 13 residues. Per germline, CDR1 ENHRY and CDR2 SYGVKD. V was clipped by 10 bases and J by 8 bases, with 17 bases between them. CDR3 amino acids: CASRDGLGEKLFF. The CDR3 DNA reads TGTGCCAGCAGGGACGGCTTAGGGGAAAAACTGTTTTTT.

The V and J genes are TRBV2 and TRBJ2-3; D possibly corresponds to TRBD2 (6 bases). The CDR3 contains 16 residues. Germline V gene sequence: CDR1 SNHLY, CDR2 FYNNEI. Trimming left V 4 bases short and J 4 bases short, with 18 bases between. In nucleotides, the CDR3 is TGTGCCAGCAGTGGAGGGACTTCCCGCGCTTCAGATACGCAGTATTTT. Translating it yields CASSGGTSRASDTQYF.

This sequence joins TRBV5-1 and TRBJ2-4; D is undetermined. CDR1 SGHRS and CDR2 YFSETQ come from the germline V gene. The V gene lost 0 bases and the J gene lost 3 bases, with 10 bases spanning the gap. The CDR3 length is 15 residues. The CDR3 reads CASSLDSSFKNIQYF. In nucleotides, the CDR3 is TGCGCCAGCAGCTTGGATAGCAGTTTCAAAAACATTCAGTACTTC.

V and J are TRBV11-2 and TRBJ2-5, with no clear D. Looked up from germline, CDR1 is SGHAT and CDR2 is FQNNGV. V lost 5 bases to trimming and J lost 2 bases, with 18 bases between them. This CDR3 contains 16 residues. The CDR3 DNA sequence: TGTGCCAGCAGCCCAACCCCTCCCTCCCCTCAAGAGACCCAGTACTTC. Translation gives CASSPTPPSPQETQYF. Full variable domain (rest looked up from reference TRBV11-2 and TRBJ2-5): EAGVAQSPRYKIIEKRQSVAFWCNPISGHATLYWYQQILGQGPKLLIQFQNNGVVDDSQLPKDRFSAERLKGVDSTLKIQPAKLEDSAVYLCASSPTPPSPQETQYFGPGTRLLVL.

V and J are TRBV6-1 and TRBJ2-5; D is perhaps TRBD2 (6 bases). Germline CDR1 reads MNHNS; CDR2 reads SASEGT. This CDR3 is 14 amino acids long. With 6 bases removed from V and 5 bases from J, the gap between germline ends came to 16 bases. Written as DNA, the CDR3 is TGTGCCAGCAGGCTGAGACCGCGGGGTGAGACCCAGTACTTC. It specifies CASRLRPRGETQYF.

This chain connects TRBV28 to TRBJ1-1; perhaps TRBD1 as D (5 bases). The CDR3 length is 12 residues. The V gene lost 6 bases and the J gene lost 8 bases, with 13 bases spanning the gap. Germline CDR1 and CDR2: MDHEN and SYDVKM. The DNA for the CDR3 is TGTGCCAGCAGCCTCAGACAGTACGAAGCTTTCTTT. Translation: CASSLRQYEAFF.

CDR3 protein: CASSLDRIYTDTQYF. DNA of the CDR3: TGCGCCAGCAGCTTGGACAGGATTTACACAGATACGCAGTATTTT. V is TRBV5-1 and J is TRBJ2-3, with D perhaps matching TRBD1 (5 bases). The V end lost 0 bases, the J end lost 2 bases, and 10 bases lay between the germline ends. The CDR3 sequence is 15 residues long. Germline CDR1 and CDR2: SGHRS and YFSETQ.

The table lists this clone with a count of one. The chain carries TRBV18 and TRBJ1-2; D gene uncertain. Germline CDR1 is KGHSH and CDR2 is LQKENI. V was cut by 5 bases and J by 8 bases, with 12 bases left in between. The CDR3 covers 12 residues. The CDR3 region has the DNA TGTGCCAGCTCAAGGCAGGACGGGGGCTACACCTTC. As protein: CASSRQDGGYTF.

The chain uses TRBV28 and TRBJ1-4; 8 positions agree with TRBD1. CDR1 and CDR2 from the germline V gene are MDHEN and SYDVKM. Unmatched junction bases numbered 5, after V lost 3 bases and J lost 8 bases. CDR3 size: 14 residues. The CDR3 loop reads CASSFSGGEEKLFF. CDR3 DNA: TGTGCCAGCAGTTTTTCAGGGGGCGAGGAAAAACTGTTTTTT.